These 24 T cell receptor beta chains came from one sample sequenced in a study of PD-1 blockade in classical Hodgkin lymphoma. Some clones are missing from TCRdb's copy, which holds only in-frame ones; the method was immunoSEQ multiplex PCR. The sample records 20,000 to 25,000 clones, roughly 71% being singletons. Time point defined: cycle 4 day 1 (C4D1), after five to seven weeks of nivolumab. Relapse after autologous stem cell transplantation occurred in every patient, and brentuximab vedotin exposure varied. Sequences were derived from peripheral blood mononuclear cells (PBMCs), sampled before the fourth cycle of nivolumab. The receptors come from a human donor with classical Hodgkin lymphoma.

The chain has TRBV10-3 and TRBJ2-1; 9 bases match TRBD1. The length of the CDR3 is 13 residues. The germline V gene has CDR1 ENHRY and CDR2 SYGVKD. V lost 4 bases to trimming and J lost 8 bases; unmatched junction nucleotides: 3. The CDR3 is CAISGTGVYEQFF. In nucleotides, the CDR3 is TGTGCCATCAGTGGGACAGGGGTCTATGAGCAGTTCTTC.

V and J are TRBV10-3 and TRBJ2-7, with 11 positions matching TRBD1. Unmatched junction bases numbered 6, after V lost 9 bases and J lost 5 bases. Per germline, CDR1 ENHRY and CDR2 SYGVKD. The CDR3 runs to 13 residues. CDR3 sequence reads: CAIGGTGGHEQYF. For the CDR3, the DNA is TGTGCCATAGGCGGGACAGGGGGACACGAGCAGTACTTC.

This chain links TRBV5-6 with TRBJ1-2; TRBD1 aligns across 7 bases. The CDR3 runs 14 residues. CDR1 and CDR2 from the germline V gene are SGHDT and YYEEEE. Trimming cost V 5 bases and J 0 bases; bases outside gene matches: 4. For the CDR3, the DNA is TGTGCCAGCAGGGCAGGGGGATCTAACTATGGCTACACCTTC. Translating it yields CASRAGGSNYGYTF.

This clone was recorded a few times. The chain joins TRBV9 to TRBJ2-2; TRBD1 matches at 9 bases. V shed 2 bases and J 7 bases; nucleotides not matched to a gene: 6. Germline V CDR1 and CDR2: SGDLS, YYNGEE. CDR3 length: 15 amino acids. The CDR3 nucleotides read TGTGCCAGCAGCGTCGGGACAGGGAGGGACGGGGAGCTGTTTTTT. It specifies CASSVGTGRDGELFF.

This chain links TRBV6-6 with TRBJ2-7; TRBD2 matches 12 bases. Germline V gives CDR1 MNHNY, CDR2 SVGAGI (reference sequence). Trimming took 6 bases from V and 4 from J; bases not matched to a gene: 7. This CDR3 is built from 15 residues. The DNA for the CDR3 is TGTGCCAGCAGCTGGACTAGCGGGGCCGTATACGAGCAGTACTTC. Encoded protein: CASSWTSGAVYEQYF.

The chain couples TRBV9 to TRBJ1-6; D might be TRBD1 (6 bases). The length of the CDR3 is 16 residues. Germline values: CDR1 SGDLS, CDR2 YYNGEE. V lost 0 bases to trimming and J lost 3 bases, with 10 bases between them. CDR3 nucleotide sequence: TGTGCCAGCAGCGTAGGGACAGACTTCTATAATTCACCCCTCCACTTT. It specifies CASSVGTDFYNSPLHF.

This chain connects TRBV25-1 to TRBJ2-2; D is tentatively TRBD1 or TRBD2 (6 bases each). The CDR3 sequence is 18 residues long. Germline lookup yields CDR1 MGHDK and CDR2 SYGVNS. The germline V and J ends were trimmed by 4 bases and 2 bases, with 20 bases remaining between them. The CDR3: CASSVSLGQGTNTGELFF. DNA for the CDR3: TGTGCCAGCAGTGTATCCCTTGGGCAGGGGACTAACACCGGGGAGCTGTTTTTT.

This chain connects TRBV6-1 to TRBJ2-3, with 12 bases that match TRBD2. The ends lost 4 bases at V and 3 bases at J; junction bases unmatched: 5. In germline, CDR1 is MNHNS, CDR2 SASEGT. This CDR3 is 16 amino acids long. CDR3 amino acids: CASSASTSGGTDTQYF. CDR3 DNA: TGTGCCAGCAGTGCGTCGACTAGCGGGGGAACAGATACGCAGTATTTT.

CDR3 sequence reads: CASSLVAGGGNEQFF. As DNA, the CDR3 is TGTGCCAGCAGCTTAGTAGCGGGAGGTGGCAATGAGCAGTTCTTC. The V call is TRBV7-2, the J call TRBJ2-1; 10 nucleotides align to TRBD2. The V gene end was trimmed by 1 base and the J gene end by 6 bases; junction bases not matched to a gene: 3. The CDR3 loop spans 15 amino acids. Germline loops: CDR1 SGHTA, CDR2 FQGNSA.

The chain couples TRBV7-9 to TRBJ2-5; weak D call: TRBD1 (5 bases). The V end lost 5 bases, the J end lost 2 bases, and 9 bases lay between the germline ends. CDR1 is SEHNR and CDR2 is FQNEAQ in the germline V gene (reference sequence). The CDR3 runs to 13 residues. As DNA, the CDR3 is TGTGCCAGCAGCCTCCCAGGGCAAGAGACCCAGTACTTC. Amino acid sequence: CASSLPGQETQYF. Combining the CDR3 with reference TRBV7-9 and TRBJ2-5 gives the whole variable domain DTGVSQNPRHKITKRGQNVTFRCDPISEHNRLYWYRQTLGQGPEFLTYFQNEAQLEKSRLLSDRFSAERPKGSFSTLEIQRTEQGDSAMYLCASSLPGQETQYFGPGTRLLVL.

The J gene is TRBJ1-2, the V gene TRBV28; D gene uncertain. The V end lost 1 base, the J end lost 3 bases, and 9 bases lay between the germline ends. CDR3 length: 14 residues. CDR1 and CDR2 from the germline V gene are MDHEN and SYDVKM. CDR3: CASSLLGAHYGYTF. The CDR3, as DNA: TGTGCCAGCAGTTTATTGGGAGCCCACTATGGCTACACCTTC.

This clone was seen only a few times. The rearrangement uses TRBV19 and TRBJ2-3; perhaps TRBD1 as D (6 bases). From germline, CDR1 is LNHDA and CDR2 SQIVND (reference sequence). Deletions cut 8 bases from V and 2 bases from J, with 14 bases between. The CDR3 is 14 amino acids. CDR3: CASSQGTNTDTQYF. The CDR3 bases are TGTGCCAGTTCACAGGGTACGAACACAGATACGCAGTATTTT.

By share, this clone ranks as medium-sized. V gene TRBV18 combines with J gene TRBJ1-2; TRBD1 matches 7 bases. The CDR3 is 14 residues long. V lost 3 bases, J lost 8 bases, and 9 bases stayed unmatched. Per the germline V gene, CDR1 is KGHSH and CDR2 is LQKENI. CDR3 DNA: TGTGCCAGCTCACCGCGGGACAGAACCGACGGCTACACCTTC. This codes for CASSPRDRTDGYTF.

The rearrangement joins TRBV9 to TRBJ2-7; D is possibly TRBD2 (6 bases). The CDR3 loop spans 15 amino acids. The germline V gene has CDR1 SGDLS and CDR2 YYNGEE. Trimming took off 0 bases at V and 4 bases at J, with 14 bases between the two ends. The CDR3 loop reads CASSVAPGEVYEQYF. DNA for the CDR3: TGTGCCAGCAGCGTAGCCCCGGGGGAGGTATACGAGCAGTACTTC.

V is TRBV30 and J is TRBJ1-5; D unresolved. V was cut by 2 bases and J by 7 bases, with 12 bases left in between. This CDR3 is 13 amino acids long. Germline V lookup: CDR1 GTSNPN, CDR2 SVGIG (reference sequence). The CDR3 DNA reads TGTGCCTGGAGTCGTGGGCTTGACCAGCCCCAGCATTTT. Translating gives CAWSRGLDQPQHF.

This clone has only a few counts. V is TRBV10-3 and J is TRBJ1-2; D is possibly TRBD1 (6 bases). Germline assignment: CDR1 ENHRY and CDR2 SYGVKD. The CDR3 runs 14 residues. V lost 10 bases and J 4 bases, leaving 19 bases between the germline ends. The CDR3 DNA follows: TGTGCCAGCCGACAGGACACAATAGGCTATGGCTACACCTTC. Translation: CASRQDTIGYGYTF.

The rearrangement uses TRBV27 and TRBJ2-7; TRBD2 matches at 7 bases. The CDR3 contains 14 residues. From germline, CDR1 is MNHEY and CDR2 SMNVEV (reference sequence). V lost 2 bases to trimming and J lost 1 base; unmatched junction nucleotides: 2. The CDR3 here is CASSLSGVSYEQYF. In nucleotides, the CDR3 is TGTGCCAGCAGTTTAAGCGGGGTTTCCTACGAGCAGTACTTC.

The rearrangement uses TRBV5-1 and TRBJ2-3, with 7 bases lining up with TRBD2. CDR1 SGHRS and CDR2 YFSETQ come from the germline V gene. This CDR3 contains 15 residues. V was pared by 1 base and J by 5 bases, with 7 bases of the junction left unmatched. The CDR3 loop is CASSLSSSGRDTQYF. The CDR3 nucleotides read TGCGCCAGCAGCTTGTCGTCTAGCGGTAGAGATACGCAGTATTTT.

This clone has a handful of counts. The V and J genes are TRBV2 and TRBJ2-1; perhaps TRBD2 as D (6 bases). V lost 4 bases to trimming and J lost 3 bases, with 13 bases between them. The CDR3 loop spans 15 amino acids. In germline, CDR1 is SNHLY, CDR2 FYNNEI. CDR3 in DNA: TGTGCCAGCAGTGTAGATAAGACTAGCTACAATGAGCAGTTCTTC. Its translation is CASSVDKTSYNEQFF.

V and J are TRBV19 and TRBJ1-5; D perhaps matches TRBD1 (5 bases). Germline CDR1 reads LNHDA; CDR2 reads SQIVND (reference sequence). CDR3 length: 14 residues. The V and J ends lost 1 base and 4 bases respectively, with 8 bases between them. The CDR3 loop reads CASSIVKGNQPQHF. CDR3 sequence (DNA): TGTGCCAGTAGTATAGTGAAGGGGAATCAGCCCCAGCATTTT.

The chain joins TRBV27 to TRBJ2-2; 9 bases line up with TRBD1. V dropped 6 bases and J dropped 1; count of bases not matched to a gene: 6. Germline CDR1 and CDR2: MNHEY and SMNVEV (reference sequence). The CDR3 is made up of 16 amino acids. In DNA form, the CDR3 reads TGTGCCAGCAGCTATTACAGGGGGCGGAACACCGGGGAGCTGTTTTTT. It encodes CASSYYRGRNTGELFF.

The chain employs TRBV27 and TRBJ1-2; D uncertain. V was cut by 2 bases and J by 1 base, with 11 bases left in between. Germline V gives CDR1 MNHEY, CDR2 SMNVEV (reference sequence). CDR3 length: 15 amino acids. DNA of the CDR3: TGTGCCAGCAGTTTAAATGGCGTGGGTAACTATGGCTACACCTTC. Translating it yields CASSLNGVGNYGYTF.

V is TRBV15 and J is TRBJ2-7; possible D gene TRBD1, 6 bases. V was clipped by 0 bases and J by 4 bases, with 22 bases between them. The CDR3 length is 18 residues. The germline V gene has CDR1 LNHNV and CDR2 YYDKDF (reference sequence). DNA for the CDR3: TGTGCCACCAGCAGAGATCGGAGCGATCTGGGGGCCCTTTACGAGCAGTACTTC. Translated: CATSRDRSDLGALYEQYF.

The rearrangement uses TRBV4-2 and TRBJ1-2, with 12 bases that match TRBD1. Losses at the gene ends were 1 base for V and 6 bases for J; bases not matched to a gene: 9. CDR1 and CDR2 from the germline V gene are LGHNA and YNFKEQ. The CDR3 totals 17 residues. Written as DNA, the CDR3 is TGTGCCAGCAGCCAAGTAGGGACAGGGGGCATGAGAAATGGCTACACCTTC. This encodes CASSQVGTGGMRNGYTF.